The 23 T cell receptor beta chains reported below all come from one sample, sequenced in a study of cytomegalovirus exposure and HLA in healthy donors. Primers for the PCR totalled 60 Vbeta and 13 Jbeta. Repertoires were generated with immunoSEQ multiplex PCR, while TCRdb's copy carries only in-frame clones and drops some. Among some 190,000 clones listed, roughly three quarters were seen once. Input material: PBMCs. These receptors were collected from a young woman in good health and CMV-seronegative.

The chain employs TRBV6-1 and TRBJ1-3; D may be TRBD1 (5 bases). CDR1 and CDR2 (germline): MNHNS, SASEGT. CDR3 length equals 17 residues. The V end was cut by 4 bases, the J end by 3 bases, with 19 bases between. CDR3 region: CASSARDGQTDGNTIYF. As DNA, the CDR3 is TGTGCCAGCAGTGCGCGGGACGGGCAGACCGATGGAAACACCATATATTTT.

The V and J genes are TRBV6-4 and TRBJ1-1; D possibly corresponds to TRBD1 (6 bases). CDR1 and CDR2 from the germline V gene are MRHNA and SNTAGT. Trimming left V 9 bases short and J 1 base short, with 12 bases between. The CDR3 runs to 13 residues. The CDR3 loop is CASRRTANTEAFF. DNA for the CDR3: TGTGCCAGTCGGAGGACAGCGAACACTGAAGCTTTCTTT.

The chain links TRBV10-3 to TRBJ1-2; 7 nucleotides match TRBD1. Germline V gene lookup returns CDR1 ENHRY and CDR2 SYGVKD. The V and J ends lost 8 bases and 3 bases, in that order; junction bases with no gene match: 3. The CDR3 contains 12 residues. As DNA, the CDR3 is TGTGCCATCCTCGGGACAGACTATGGCTACACCTTC. It translates to CAILGTDYGYTF.

V usage is TRBV28 and J usage is TRBJ2-7; TRBD2 might be the D (6 bases). There are 16 residues in the CDR3. CDR1 is MDHEN, CDR2 SYDVKM, per germline. The V gene lost 3 bases and the J gene lost 0 bases, with 15 bases spanning the gap. The chain's CDR3 is CASSFYLGRDSYEQYF. CDR3 nucleotide sequence: TGTGCCAGCAGTTTTTATCTCGGGCGGGACTCCTACGAGCAGTACTTC.

The chain uses TRBV9 and TRBJ2-1, with TRBD2 identical over 7 bases. From germline, CDR1 is SGDLS and CDR2 YYNGEE. The CDR3 is made up of 15 amino acids. Trimming cost V 2 bases and J 5 bases; bases outside gene matches: 7. The CDR3 protein is CASSVSGQTHNEQFF. CDR3 DNA sequence: TGTGCCAGCAGCGTTAGCGGGCAAACCCACAATGAGCAGTTCTTC.

The chain has TRBV5-6 and TRBJ2-2; 12 bases fit TRBD2. The junction had 3 bases not matched to a gene; V was cut back by 4 bases and J by 5 bases. This CDR3 has 15 amino acids. The germline CDR1 and CDR2 sequences are SGHDT and YYEEEE. The CDR3 bases are TGTGCCAGCAGCATTGGACTAGCGGGAACCGGGGAGCTGTTTTTT. As protein: CASSIGLAGTGELFF.

This chain connects TRBV29-1 to TRBJ2-5; 10 positions agree with TRBD1. This CDR3 has 14 residues. Trimming at V came to 6 bases and at J to 2 bases, leaving 6 bases not matched to a gene. Germline V CDR1 and CDR2: SQVTM, ANQGSEA. CDR3 in amino acids: CSVARTGGQETQYF. The CDR3 coding sequence is TGCAGCGTCGCGAGGACAGGGGGACAAGAGACCCAGTACTTC.

The chain uses TRBV5-6 and TRBJ1-2; perhaps TRBD1 as D (6 bases). The length of the CDR3 is 14 residues. The germline V gene has CDR1 SGHDT and CDR2 YYEEEE. V dropped 2 bases and J dropped 2 bases, with 10 bases sitting between them. CDR3 in DNA: TGTGCCAGCAGCTTCCCAGACAGGAACTATGGCTACACCTTC. Translation gives CASSFPDRNYGYTF.

The table lists this clone with a count of one. This chain links TRBV5-1 with TRBJ2-5, with TRBD2 as a possible D gene (6 bases). Between the trimmed V and J ends, which lost 6 bases and 2 bases, there was a span of 14 bases. From germline, CDR1 is SGHRS and CDR2 YFSETQ. This CDR3 is built from 14 residues. The CDR3 coding sequence is TGCGCCAGCACCAGGTGGGACTTACAAGAGACCCAGTACTTC. It is translated as CASTRWDLQETQYF.

This chain joins TRBV4-3 and TRBJ1-1; D may be TRBD1 (5 bases). The V gene lost 0 bases and the J gene lost 4 bases, with 9 bases spanning the gap. From germline, CDR1 is LGHNA and CDR2 YSLEER. The CDR3 loop spans 14 amino acids. The CDR3, as DNA: TGCGCCAGCAGCCAAGAGGGCAGGGCCACTGAAGCTTTCTTT. The encoded protein is CASSQEGRATEAFF.

The chain combines TRBV5-1 with TRBJ2-1; the D gene is possibly TRBD2 (5 bases). This CDR3 region has 14 residues. Trimming pared 2 bases from V and 2 bases from J, leaving 8 bases between. Looked up from germline, CDR1 is SGHRS and CDR2 is YFSETQ. CDR3 coding DNA: TGCGCCAGCAGCTTTGGGAGCACCTACAATGAGCAGTTCTTC. As protein: CASSFGSTYNEQFF. The full variable domain, with the rest looked up from reference TRBV5-1 and TRBJ2-1, is KAGVTQTPRYLIKTRGQQVTLSCSPISGHRSVSWYQQTPGQGLQFLFEYFSETQRNKGNFPGRFSGRQFSNSRSEMNVSTLELGDSALYLCASSFGSTYNEQFFGPGTRLTVL.

Only a few counts were recorded for this clone. The chain combines TRBV7-9 with TRBJ1-6; 11 positions agree with TRBD1. This CDR3 is 14 amino acids long. The V and J ends lost 7 bases and 8 bases, in that order; junction bases with no gene match: 4. The germline CDR1 and CDR2 sequences are SEHNR and FQNEAQ (reference sequence). The CDR3 loop is CASTWTGGDSPLHF. In nucleotides, the CDR3 is TGTGCCAGCACCTGGACAGGGGGCGATTCACCCCTCCACTTT. Full variable domain (remainder filled in from reference TRBV7-9 and TRBJ1-6): DTGVSQNPRHKITKRGQNVTFRCDPISEHNRLYWYRQTLGQGPEFLTYFQNEAQLEKSRLLSDRFSAERPKGSFSTLEIQRTEQGDSAMYLCASTWTGGDSPLHFGNGTRLTVT.

The chain links TRBV5-1 to TRBJ2-7, with 7 bases that match TRBD1. This CDR3 contains 14 residues. Germline V gene sequence: CDR1 SGHRS, CDR2 YFSETQ. After removal of 0 bases from V and 5 bases from J, the junction contained 5 bases not matched to a gene. This CDR3 is CASSLGKGADEQYF. The DNA for the CDR3 is TGCGCCAGCAGCTTGGGAAAGGGGGCCGACGAGCAGTACTTC.

The chain is built from TRBV2 and TRBJ1-4; 12 bases fit TRBD1. The V gene end was trimmed by 8 bases and the J gene end by 0 bases; junction bases not matched to a gene: 4. In germline, CDR1 is SNHLY, CDR2 FYNNEI. The CDR3 totals 16 residues. In DNA, the CDR3 is TGTGCCAGCCGGGGACAGGGGGCCGCAACTAATGAAAAACTGTTTTTT. Amino acid sequence: CASRGQGAATNEKLFF.

The chain employs TRBV18 and TRBJ1-2; TRBD1 agrees at 8 bases. V dropped 3 bases and J dropped 1; count of bases not matched to a gene: 10. The germline V gene has CDR1 KGHSH and CDR2 LQKENI. The CDR3 extends over 17 amino acids. Here the CDR3 reads CASSPYLTGANNYGYTF. The CDR3 nucleotides are TGTGCCAGCTCACCCTATCTGACAGGGGCTAATAACTATGGCTACACCTTC.

The DNA for the CDR3 is TGTGCCAGCAGCTTAACAGGGGGTGCTAACTATGGCTACACCTTC. It is translated as CASSLTGGANYGYTF. This chain joins TRBV5-5 and TRBJ1-2, with 8 bases identical to TRBD1. The length of the CDR3 is 15 residues. J lost 0 bases, V lost 2 bases, and 3 bases had no gene match. Per germline, CDR1 SGHKS and CDR2 YYEKEE (reference sequence).

The chain links TRBV29-1 to TRBJ2-1, with D tentatively TRBD2 (5 bases). The CDR3 has 11 amino acids. Germline values: CDR1 SQVTM, CDR2 ANQGSEA. With 6 bases removed from V and 9 bases from J, the gap between germline ends came to 12 bases. The CDR3 DNA is TGCAGCGTCGGACTGGGCGGTGAGCAGTTCTTC. Protein sequence: CSVGLGGEQFF.

This chain links TRBV7-3 with TRBJ2-2, with TRBD2 matching 7 bases. Germline V gene lookup returns CDR1 SGHTA and CDR2 FQGTGA. This CDR3 is 15 amino acids long. Trimming took 1 base from V and 3 from J; bases not matched to a gene: 2. The CDR3, as DNA: TGTGCCAGCAGCTTAATGGGAGGGGACACCGGGGAGCTGTTTTTT. Protein sequence: CASSLMGGDTGELFF.

The chain recombines TRBV9 with TRBJ2-7, with 10 bases lining up with TRBD1. Germline lookup yields CDR1 SGDLS and CDR2 YYNGEE. The CDR3 runs 13 residues. Losses at the gene ends were 4 bases for V and 6 bases for J; bases not matched to a gene: 4. CDR3 nucleotides: TGTGCCAGCAGCTCGACAGGGGGCTCCGAGCAGTACTTC. Translating gives CASSSTGGSEQYF.

V gene TRBV4-2 combines with J gene TRBJ1-5, with a weak D call TRBD1 (6 bases). CDR1 and CDR2 (germline): LGHNA, YNFKEQ. V lost 0 bases to trimming and J lost 2 bases, with 17 bases between them. The CDR3 is 18 amino acids. In DNA form, the CDR3 reads TGTGCCAGCAGCCAAGAGTTACCGACAGGTCTCGGCAATCAGCCCCAGCATTTT. It yields the protein CASSQELPTGLGNQPQHF.

V is TRBV25-1 and J is TRBJ2-2; 11 bases are a match to TRBD2. V lost 1 base and J lost 6; bases outside the gene matches: 4. In germline, CDR1 is MGHDK, CDR2 SYGVNS. The CDR3 covers 16 residues. As DNA, the CDR3 is TGTGCCAGCAGTGAATCACGGACTAGCGGGTCCGGGGAGCTGTTTTTT. Translated: CASSESRTSGSGELFF.

This clone was found once. V is TRBV6-5 and J is TRBJ1-2; tentative D call: TRBD1 (5 bases). The CDR3 consists of 12 residues. Germline V gene sequence: CDR1 MNHEY, CDR2 SVGAGI. V lost 10 bases to trimming and J lost 1 base, with 10 bases between them. For the CDR3, the DNA is TGTGCCACCTTACAGGTTAACTATGGCTACACCTTC. Encoded protein: CATLQVNYGYTF.

The chain combines TRBV11-3 with TRBJ2-7; TRBD2 agrees at 13 bases. With V trimmed by 5 bases and J by 5 bases, 9 bases remained unmatched. Germline lookup yields CDR1 SGHNT and CDR2 YENEEA. CDR3 length: 16 amino acids. The CDR3 here is CASSLGTSGISNEQYF. The CDR3, as DNA: TGTGCCAGCAGCCTTGGGACTAGCGGGATATCTAACGAGCAGTACTTC.